The 26 T cell receptor beta chains below were found in one sample sequenced in a study of shared clonotypes between healthy human individuals. The table came from immunoSEQ multiplex PCR; TCRdb's copy has only in-frame clones and leaves some out. The sample shows about 1.1 million clones, around three quarters of them seen only once. Sequencing input: memory CD4+ T cells from PBMCs. Subset denoted: CD45RA-negative fraction. The receptors stem from a man younger than 35 in good health. Some clones in this sample may be carry-over from other donors' samples.

This clone was observed a single time. V and J are TRBV5-6 and TRBJ1-2; 7 bases align to TRBD1. J gave up 1 base and V 3 bases, and 9 bases lay outside the gene matches. CDR1 SGHDT and CDR2 YYEEEE come from the germline V gene. The CDR3 spans 16 residues. In DNA form, the CDR3 reads TGTGCCAGCAGCTCGATAGGGACAGTCTTTAACTATGGCTACACCTTC. Amino acid sequence: CASSSIGTVFNYGYTF.

J is TRBJ2-5 and V is TRBV2; D gene uncertain. The CDR3 totals 17 residues. Germline V gene lookup returns CDR1 SNHLY and CDR2 FYNNEI. V was pared by 6 bases and J by 0 bases, with 20 bases between. The CDR3 loop is CASRGWSSRPNQETQYF. The CDR3 DNA is TGTGCCAGCAGGGGGTGGTCATCCAGGCCTAACCAAGAGACCCAGTACTTC.

The genes are TRBV27 and TRBJ2-3, with TRBD2 matching over 7 bases. This CDR3 has 17 amino acids. Germline CDR1 MNHEY, CDR2 SMNVEV (reference sequence). The ends lost 6 bases at V and 0 bases at J; junction bases unmatched: 12. The CDR3 nucleotides are TGTGCCAGCAGCAAACGAATCCTAGCGGTGAGCACAGATACGCAGTATTTT. As protein: CASSKRILAVSTDTQYF.

This chain's CDR3 is CASRPPGSGANVLTF. The DNA of the CDR3 is TGTGCCAGCAGACCCCCGGGGAGTGGGGCCAACGTCCTGACTTTC. This chain connects TRBV7-2 to TRBJ2-6; D might be TRBD2 (5 bases). The ends were cut back, 6 bases at V and 3 bases at J, with 12 bases in the middle. Per the germline V gene, CDR1 is SGHTA and CDR2 is FQGNSA. The CDR3 spans 15 residues.

This chain links TRBV7-2 with TRBJ1-5; 8 bases align to TRBD1. The CDR3 runs to 15 residues. Germline lookup yields CDR1 SGHTA and CDR2 FQGNSA. The junction had 11 bases not matched to a gene; V was cut back by 5 bases and J by 8 bases. CDR3 coding DNA: TGTGCCAGCAGCACGGGGACAGGTCGGATGGAGCCCCAGCATTTT. This translates into CASSTGTGRMEPQHF.

This chain links TRBV7-9 with TRBJ2-7; D unresolved. Between the trimmed V and J ends, which lost 1 base and 6 bases, there was a span of 13 bases. In germline, CDR1 is SEHNR, CDR2 FQNEAQ (reference sequence). The CDR3 loop spans 14 amino acids. CDR3 in DNA: TGTGCCAGCAGCTTAGAGGTCGGTTTTCGCGAGCAGTACTTC. Translating gives CASSLEVGFREQYF.

V gene TRBV9 combines with J gene TRBJ1-5, with a tentative D call TRBD1 (6 bases). This CDR3 is 14 amino acids long. Germline-derived CDR1 and CDR2 are SGDLS and YYNGEE. V lost 6 bases and J 6 bases, leaving 16 bases between the germline ends. The CDR3 sequence is CASTPGVGGQPQHF. For the CDR3, the DNA is TGTGCCAGCACTCCAGGGGTTGGCGGTCAGCCCCAGCATTTT.

Worth noting for this clone: A read error may account for a junction end that differs from germline. The identical CDR3 is also encoded by other nucleotide sequences in the sample. This chain uses TRBV2 with TRBJ2-3, with a tentative D call TRBD2 (6 bases). The CDR3 totals 14 residues. Germline CDR1 is SNHLY and CDR2 is FYNNEI. The CDR3 DNA sequence: TGTGCCAGCAGTGAACAGGGAGGCACAGATACGCAGTACTTT. Translated, it gives CASSEQGGTDTQYF.

The chain recombines TRBV4-2 with TRBJ2-3; TRBD1 is a possible D gene (6 bases). V shed 0 bases and J shed 6 bases, with 16 bases lying between them. The CDR3 is made up of 16 amino acids. CDR1 and CDR2 from the germline V gene are LGHNA and YNFKEQ. CDR3 sequence (DNA): TGTGCCAGCAGCCAAGAAAAAACAGGGACGAGCGATACGCAGTATTTT. Its translation: CASSQEKTGTSDTQYF.

The chain combines TRBV29-1 with TRBJ1-3; possible D gene TRBD1, 6 bases. The CDR3 runs to 14 residues. V lost 5 bases, J lost 0 bases, and 11 bases lay in between. Germline-derived CDR1 and CDR2 are SQVTM and ANQGSEA. This CDR3 reads CSVLGHFSGNTIYF. The CDR3 DNA is TGCAGCGTTTTGGGACACTTCTCTGGAAACACCATATATTTT.

The chain joins TRBV6-4 to TRBJ2-1, with D tentatively TRBD2 (6 bases). Germline V gene sequence: CDR1 MRHNA, CDR2 SNTAGT. The V gene lost 4 bases and the J gene lost 6 bases, with 13 bases spanning the gap. There are 14 residues in the CDR3. CDR3 loop: CASSVGRDRNEQFF. The CDR3 DNA reads as TGTGCCAGCAGTGTAGGGCGGGATCGCAATGAGCAGTTCTTC.

The chain employs TRBV2 and TRBJ1-2; 9 positions match TRBD1. The CDR3 has 16 residues. Germline trimming cut 5 bases from V and 2 bases from J; bases unmatched to any gene: 9. Germline CDR1 and CDR2: SNHLY and FYNNEI. As DNA, the CDR3 is TGTGCCAGCAGTCCCCAAAGACAGGGGGAAAACTATGGCTACACCTTC. Amino acids: CASSPQRQGENYGYTF.

This chain links TRBV5-1 with TRBJ2-5; 7 bases are a match to TRBD2. CDR3 length: 15 amino acids. V lost 0 bases to trimming and J lost 4 bases; unmatched junction nucleotides: 6. Germline CDR1 SGHRS, CDR2 YFSETQ. Here the CDR3 DNA reads TGCGCCAGCAGCTTGGAGGGCGGGAGACTAGAGACCCAGTACTTC. Its translation: CASSLEGGRLETQYF.

The chain joins TRBV18 to TRBJ2-5, with a tentative D call TRBD1 (6 bases). Germline CDR1 reads KGHSH; CDR2 reads LQKENI. CDR3 length: 15 amino acids. V was cut by 2 bases and J by 4 bases, with 14 bases left in between. The CDR3 sequence: CASSPDRIRGETQYF. The CDR3 coding sequence is TGTGCCAGCTCACCAGACAGGATAAGGGGAGAGACCCAGTACTTC.

The V and J genes are TRBV19 and TRBJ2-2; TRBD2 aligns across 11 bases. Unmatched junction bases numbered 8, after V lost 9 bases and J lost 5 bases. In germline, CDR1 is LNHDA, CDR2 SQIVND (reference sequence). The CDR3 is 15 amino acids. For the CDR3, the DNA is TGTGCCAGCAAACTAGCGGGAGTAGGGACCGGGGAGCTGTTTTTT. This gives the protein CASKLAGVGTGELFF.

This clone showed up many times. The chain uses TRBV18 and TRBJ1-5; D unclear. Germline V gene data show CDR1 as KGHSH and CDR2 as LQKENI. This CDR3 contains 14 residues. Between the trimmed V and J ends, which lost 7 bases and 0 bases, there was a span of 10 bases. The CDR3 bases are TGTGCCAGCTGTGGAGAGAATAGCAATCAGCCCCAGCATTTT. Translated: CASCGENSNQPQHF.

V and J are TRBV2 and TRBJ2-7; D is perhaps TRBD2 (6 bases). CDR3 size: 15 residues. V lost 2 bases, J lost 0 bases, and 11 bases lay in between. Germline V gene data show CDR1 as SNHLY and CDR2 as FYNNEI. DNA of the CDR3: TGTGCCAGCAGTGAAAAGCGGAGGGGCTCCTACGAGCAGTACTTC. Translated: CASSEKRRGSYEQYF.

The CDR3 here is CASSGDGYGYTF. The DNA for the CDR3 is TGTGCCAGCAGTGGGGACGGATATGGCTACACCTTC. This sequence joins TRBV25-1 and TRBJ1-2, with D possibly matching TRBD1 (5 bases). Trimming stripped 4 bases from V and 5 bases from J, with 8 bases between. The CDR3 loop spans 12 amino acids. Germline V lookup: CDR1 MGHDK, CDR2 SYGVNS.

The chain is built from TRBV5-4 and TRBJ2-3; TRBD2 might be the D (6 bases). The length of the CDR3 is 14 residues. Germline values: CDR1 SGHNT, CDR2 YYREEE (reference sequence). The V gene lost 4 bases and the J gene lost 6 bases, with 15 bases spanning the gap. The CDR3 sequence: CASSGTEGRDTQYF. The CDR3 bases are TGTGCCAGCAGCGGAACGGAGGGCAGGGATACGCAGTATTTT.

The V and J genes are TRBV5-1 and TRBJ2-7; D is possibly TRBD1 (5 bases). CDR1 is SGHRS, CDR2 YFSETQ, per germline. The length of the CDR3 is 14 residues. Trimming shortened V by 1 base and J by 3 bases, and 11 bases separated the two germline ends. The CDR3 DNA follows: TGCGCCAGCAGCTTGCAAGGGGTTCTCTACGAGCAGTACTTC. Its translation is CASSLQGVLYEQYF.

V usage is TRBV2 and J usage is TRBJ2-7; D remains unclear. Germline assignment: CDR1 SNHLY and CDR2 FYNNEI. CDR3 length: 12 amino acids. V lost 4 bases, J lost 1 base, and 5 bases lay in between. The CDR3 region has the DNA TGTGCCAGCAGTGCGGAGTCCTACGAGCAGTACTTC. Amino acids: CASSAESYEQYF. Supplemented by reference TRBV2 and TRBJ2-7, the full variable domain reads EPEVTQTPSHQVTQMGQEVILRCVPISNHLYFYWYRQILGQKVEFLVSFYNNEISEKSEIFDDQFSVERPDGSNFTLKIRSTKLEDSAMYFCASSAESYEQYFGPGTRLTVT.

The V and J genes are TRBV7-3 and TRBJ2-3, with D unresolved. From germline, CDR1 is SGHTA and CDR2 FQGTGA. This CDR3 contains 13 residues. V was cut by 3 bases and J by 2 bases, with 6 bases left in between. The CDR3 coding sequence is TGTGCCAGCAGCTTCGACTTCACAGATACGCAGTATTTT. Encoded protein: CASSFDFTDTQYF.

The rearrangement uses TRBV9 and TRBJ1-2, with D hard to call. V was cut by 3 bases and J by 5 bases, with 8 bases left in between. CDR3 length equals 12 residues. Germline V lookup: CDR1 SGDLS, CDR2 YYNGEE. CDR3 nucleotides: TGTGCCAGCAGCGCCCGAGGGTATGGCTACACCTTC. Translating gives CASSARGYGYTF.

The rearrangement joins TRBV19 to TRBJ1-2; D is uncertain. The germline V gene encodes CDR1 LNHDA and CDR2 SQIVND (reference sequence). V lost 2 bases and J lost 4, with 11 bases in between. The CDR3 runs 14 residues. CDR3 nucleotide sequence: TGTGCCAGTAGTATATTGCAATGGGGCTATGGCTACACCTTC. Translating gives CASSILQWGYGYTF. The full variable domain, rest sourced from reference TRBV19 and TRBJ1-2, is DGGITQSPKYLFRKEGQNVTLSCEQNLNHDAMYWYRQDPGQGLRLIYYSQIVNDFQKGDIAEGYSVSREKKESFPLTVTSAQKNPTAFYLCASSILQWGYGYTFGSGTRLTVV.

The rearrangement links TRBV19 to TRBJ1-1; weak D call: TRBD1 (6 bases). The CDR3 sequence is 12 residues long. Germline CDR1 LNHDA, CDR2 SQIVND (reference sequence). V lost 8 bases to trimming and J lost 11 bases, with 18 bases between them. The CDR3, as DNA: TGTGCCAGTTCTCCTCAGGGACATCGGGCTTTCTTT. This gives the protein CASSPQGHRAFF.

The chain carries TRBV18 and TRBJ2-5; a weak D match, TRBD1 (6 bases). Per the germline V gene, CDR1 is KGHSH and CDR2 is LQKENI. Deletions cut 0 bases from V and 3 bases from J, with 11 bases between. This CDR3 comprises 15 residues. The CDR3, as DNA: TGTGCCAGCTCACCACCACAGGGTGGGGAAGAGACCCAGTACTTC. It is translated as CASSPPQGGEETQYF.